These 22 T cell receptor beta chains were all obtained from the same sample, sequenced in a study of blood T cell repertoires in COVID-19 (TCRdb year 2020). Libraries were made using the immunoSEQ multiplex PCR assay. Drawn from immuneACCESS, this table holds only the in-frame rearrangements with V and J called that TCRdb kept. Clones are partly lost; checked studies trace under half to an unresolved V gene and leave the rest unexplained. This sample lists 200,000 to 250,000 clones; 83% were detected once. Roughly 1.3% of the sample is taken by the ten largest. The specimen was peripheral blood. The origin of the receptors is a woman in her twenties or thirties with COVID-19, enrolled during active disease.

V and J are TRBV5-1 and TRBJ1-2; maybe TRBD1 (5 bases). Germline V gene sequence: CDR1 SGHRS, CDR2 YFSETQ. The CDR3 loop spans 13 amino acids. Deletions cut 3 bases from V and 6 bases from J, with 12 bases between. This CDR3 reads CASSSLGGDGYTF. Written as DNA, the CDR3 is TGCGCCAGCAGCTCCCTCGGAGGGGATGGCTACACCTTC.

The rearrangement uses TRBV5-1 and TRBJ2-5; TRBD2 might be the D (6 bases). Germline V gene lookup returns CDR1 SGHRS and CDR2 YFSETQ. Trimming took off 3 bases at V and 5 bases at J, with 8 bases between the two ends. This CDR3 comprises 12 residues. CDR3 residues: CASSSGLETQYF. Written as DNA, the CDR3 is TGCGCCAGCAGCTCGGGACTGGAGACCCAGTACTTC.

The genes are TRBV19 and TRBJ2-1; D might be TRBD2 (6 bases). The V end was cut by 10 bases, the J end by 0 bases, with 16 bases between. Germline CDR1 and CDR2: LNHDA and SQIVND (reference sequence). The CDR3 extends over 15 amino acids. The CDR3 bases are TGTGCCACCCAACTTATGGGGGGCTCCTACAATGAGCAGTTCTTC. Protein sequence: CATQLMGGSYNEQFF.

The chain joins TRBV6-5 to TRBJ2-7, with 7 bases fitting TRBD1. CDR1 and CDR2 (germline): MNHEY, SVGAGI. The CDR3 is 14 amino acids. Trimming cost V 2 bases and J 4 bases; bases outside gene matches: 5. CDR3 nucleotide sequence: TGTGCCAGCAGTTACCCGGGACAGATTTACGAGCAGTACTTC. Translating it yields CASSYPGQIYEQYF.

The CDR3 nucleotides are TGTGCCAGCAGCCGACTGGGGGGGGAGATTGAAGCTTTCTTT. Residues: CASSRLGGEIEAFF. The gene calls are TRBV27 and TRBJ1-1; D might be TRBD1 (5 bases). The CDR3 is made up of 14 amino acids. V shed 6 bases and J shed 7 bases, with 18 bases lying between them. CDR1 MNHEY and CDR2 SMNVEV come from the germline V gene (reference sequence).

This clone has just a few counts. This chain connects TRBV5-4 to TRBJ2-5, with a weak D call TRBD2 (6 bases). The ends were cut back, 4 bases at V and 1 base at J, with 17 bases in the middle. The length of the CDR3 is 16 residues. Looked up from germline, CDR1 is SGHNT and CDR2 is YYREEE (reference sequence). The CDR3 nucleotides read TGTGCCAGCAGCGCGCACCGGAGGGACTTCCAAGAGACCCAGTACTTC. Protein: CASSAHRRDFQETQYF.

CDR3 in amino acids: CSVPDTPYGYTF. Written as DNA, the CDR3 is TGCAGCGTTCCGGACACTCCCTATGGCTACACCTTC. The chain carries TRBV29-1 and TRBJ1-2, with D perhaps matching TRBD1 (5 bases). This CDR3 has 12 residues. Trimming pared 5 bases from V and 4 bases from J, leaving 11 bases between. CDR1 and CDR2 (germline): SQVTM, ANQGSEA.

This chain links TRBV6-1 with TRBJ1-4; no definite D call. The germline V and J ends were trimmed by 1 base and 6 bases, with 12 bases remaining between them. This CDR3 has 15 residues. CDR1 MNHNS and CDR2 SASEGT come from the germline V gene. The CDR3 is CASSEGPPRDEKLFF. Written as DNA, the CDR3 is TGTGCCAGCAGTGAAGGACCCCCGAGGGATGAAAAACTGTTTTTT.

The chain joins TRBV6-1 to TRBJ1-1; D unresolved. CDR1 and CDR2 (germline): MNHNS, SASEGT. V was pared by 0 bases and J by 1 base, with 6 bases between. The CDR3 covers 14 residues. CDR3 nucleotide sequence: TGTGCCAGCAGTGAAGCCTGGAGGAACACTGAAGCTTTCTTT. Translated, it gives CASSEAWRNTEAFF.

The J gene is TRBJ2-1, the V gene TRBV19; TRBD2 aligns across 13 bases. Germline CDR1 reads LNHDA; CDR2 reads SQIVND (reference sequence). V trimming: 5 bases; J trimming: 2 bases; junction bases outside the gene matches: 3. CDR3 length equals 16 residues. This CDR3 is CASSRLAGGAYNEQFF. The DNA of the CDR3 is TGTGCCAGTAGTCGACTAGCGGGGGGAGCCTACAATGAGCAGTTCTTC.

The chain uses TRBV24-1 and TRBJ1-1; TRBD1 matches 8 bases. Germline CDR1 and CDR2: KGHDR and SFDVKD. The CDR3 extends over 14 amino acids. V was pared by 8 bases and J by 5 bases, with 9 bases of the junction left unmatched. The CDR3 sequence is CATIDDRGDTEAFF. The DNA for the CDR3 is TGTGCCACCATCGATGACAGGGGAGATACTGAAGCTTTCTTT.

The CDR3: CASSTRTSTDTQYF. The CDR3 DNA reads TGTGCCAGCAGTACCCGGACTAGCACAGATACGCAGTATTTT. The V gene is TRBV2, the J gene TRBJ2-3; a weak D match, TRBD2 (5 bases). V lost 5 bases, J lost 0 bases, and 9 bases lay in between. Germline CDR1 and CDR2: SNHLY and FYNNEI. CDR3 length: 14 residues. The full variable domain, its missing parts supplied by reference TRBV2 and TRBJ2-3, is EPEVTQTPSHQVTQMGQEVILRCVPISNHLYFYWYRQILGQKVEFLVSFYNNEISEKSEIFDDQFSVERPDGSNFTLKIRSTKLEDSAMYFCASSTRTSTDTQYFGPGTRLTVL.

The rearrangement joins TRBV3-1 (or the pseudogene TRBV3-2) to TRBJ2-1; TRBD1 is a possible D gene (6 bases). Trimming pared 5 bases from V and 7 bases from J, leaving 18 bases between. The CDR3 length is 15 residues. Germline lookup yields CDR1 LGHDT and CDR2 YNNKEL (reference sequence). The CDR3 DNA is TGTGCCAGCAGCTTTGGGGGCGCCAGGGCAAATGAGCAGTTCTTC. It yields the protein CASSFGGARANEQFF.

The V and J genes are TRBV7-2 and TRBJ1-2, with D perhaps matching TRBD1 (6 bases). Deletions cut 1 base from V and 2 bases from J, with 11 bases between. CDR3 length: 15 residues. Germline values: CDR1 SGHTA, CDR2 FQGNSA. CDR3 coding DNA: TGTGCCAGCAGCTTAGACTCCGGACAGAACTATGGCTACACCTTC. Amino acid sequence: CASSLDSGQNYGYTF.

The chain couples TRBV2 to TRBJ1-5, with D possibly TRBD1 on 5 matching bases. Trimming pared 4 bases from V and 3 bases from J, leaving 13 bases between. The CDR3 is 15 amino acids. The germline CDR1 and CDR2 sequences are SNHLY and FYNNEI. The CDR3 region is CASSALGGANQPQHF. Written as DNA, the CDR3 is TGTGCCAGCAGTGCCCTGGGAGGGGCCAATCAGCCCCAGCATTTT.

J is TRBJ2-3 and V is TRBV5-1; TRBD2 might be the D (6 bases). V was pared by 2 bases and J by 4 bases, with 11 bases between. The CDR3 is made up of 14 amino acids. Looked up from germline, CDR1 is SGHRS and CDR2 is YFSETQ. As DNA, the CDR3 is TGCGCCAGCAGCTTCTACCCTAGCGCAGATACGCAGTATTTT. Translating it yields CASSFYPSADTQYF.

The sample holds a few counts of this clone. The rearrangement links TRBV10-3 to TRBJ1-2; D may be TRBD1 (6 bases). CDR1 is ENHRY and CDR2 is SYGVKD in the germline V gene. The CDR3 contains 14 residues. The V end lost 4 bases, the J end lost 3 bases, and 12 bases lay between the germline ends. The chain's CDR3 is CAISGSSGDYGYTF. CDR3 DNA: TGTGCCATCAGTGGTAGTTCAGGGGACTATGGCTACACCTTC.

The CDR3 loop is CASSPRLAGGPQTQYF. The CDR3 nucleotides read TGTGCCAGCAGTCCTCGGCTAGCGGGAGGGCCACAGACCCAGTACTTC. The chain combines TRBV28 with TRBJ2-5; 12 positions agree with TRBD2. Germline CDR1 MDHEN, CDR2 SYDVKM. The CDR3 length is 16 residues. Unmatched junction bases numbered 10, after V lost 5 bases and J lost 6 bases.

The chain has TRBV7-9 and TRBJ1-1; D unresolved. The germline V gene encodes CDR1 SEHNR and CDR2 FQNEAQ (reference sequence). Trimming removed 0 bases from V and 6 bases from J, with 5 bases in between. CDR3 length: 12 residues. The DNA of the CDR3 is TGTGCCAGCAGCTTAGCTCAGTCTGAAGCTTTCTTT. Translating it yields CASSLAQSEAFF.

This clone was detected once. This sequence joins TRBV30 and TRBJ1-2, with 9 bases lining up with TRBD1. Germline assignment: CDR1 GTSNPN and CDR2 SVGIG (reference sequence). The CDR3 spans 14 residues. J lost 3 bases, V lost 3 bases, and 5 bases had no gene match. The CDR3 reads CAWRGTGIHYGYTF. In nucleotides, the CDR3 is TGTGCCTGGAGAGGGACAGGGATCCACTATGGCTACACCTTC. The variable domain in full, completed from reference TRBV30 and TRBJ1-2, reads SQTIHQWPATLVQPVGSPLSLECTVEGTSNPNLYWYRQAAGRGLQLLFYSVGIGQISSEVPQNLSASRPQDRQFILSSKKLLLSDSGFYLCAWRGTGIHYGYTFGSGTRLTVV.

The gene calls are TRBV5-1 and TRBJ2-1; 13 nucleotides align to TRBD2. Germline CDR1 reads SGHRS; CDR2 reads YFSETQ. There are 16 residues in the CDR3. Trimming cost V 3 bases and J 5 bases; bases outside gene matches: 5. As DNA, the CDR3 is TGCGCCAGCAGCTCCTGGACTAGCGGGAGCGACAATGAGCAGTTCTTC. Translation gives CASSSWTSGSDNEQFF.

The rearrangement uses TRBV18 and TRBJ1-3, with D hard to call. Trimming cost V 0 bases and J 0 bases, with 6 bases left between them. CDR1 and CDR2 from the germline V gene are KGHSH and LQKENI. CDR3 length: 15 amino acids. The CDR3 spells CASSPPSNSGNTIYF. The CDR3 DNA reads as TGTGCCAGCTCACCACCGAGTAACTCTGGAAACACCATATATTTT.